This T cell receptor beta chain was profiled in a study of CD8+ T cells in alopecia areata. Findings of the study overall: Scalp lesions, especially in alopecia totalis/universalis, had higher clonality than normal scalp.

Sequencing relied on a cDNA template that was reverse transcribed from extracted RNA. TCRdb's copy holds only in-frame clones and misses some; the assay was immunoSEQ multiplex PCR. Here the sample spans 130,000 or so clones, about 49% being singletons. This clone showed up just a few times. Its antigen is not identified. Germline V CDR1 and CDR2: SNHLY, FYNNEI. The CDR3 has 12 amino acids. The V and J ends lost 8 bases and 2 bases respectively, with 10 bases between them. This specimen consisted of CD8+ T cells sorted from blood, obtained at week 0. The chain uses TRBV2 and TRBJ2-7; D is unresolved. This clonotype was obtained from a human donor with alopecia areata. In nucleotides, the CDR3 is TGTGCCAGCGCGAACCATCCCTACGAGCAGTACTTC. This sequence encodes CASANHPYEQYF. Complete variable domain (other parts from reference TRBV2 and TRBJ2-7): EPEVTQTPSHQVTQMGQEVILRCVPISNHLYFYWYRQILGQKVEFLVSFYNNEISEKSEIFDDQFSVERPDGSNFTLKIRSTKLEDSAMYFCASANHPYEQYFGPGTRLTVT.